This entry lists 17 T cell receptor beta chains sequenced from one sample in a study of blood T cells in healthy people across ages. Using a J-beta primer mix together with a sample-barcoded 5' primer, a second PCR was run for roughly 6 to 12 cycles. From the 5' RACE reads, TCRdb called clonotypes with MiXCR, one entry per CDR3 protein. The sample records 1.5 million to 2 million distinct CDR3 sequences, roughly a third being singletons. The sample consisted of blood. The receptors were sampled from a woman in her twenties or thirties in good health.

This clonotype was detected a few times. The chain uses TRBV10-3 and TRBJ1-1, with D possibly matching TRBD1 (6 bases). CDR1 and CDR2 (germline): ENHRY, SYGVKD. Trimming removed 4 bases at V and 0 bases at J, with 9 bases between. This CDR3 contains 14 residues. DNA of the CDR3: TGTGCCATCAGTGGGACAGCCATGAACACTGAAGCTTTCTTT. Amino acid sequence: CAISGTAMNTEAFF.

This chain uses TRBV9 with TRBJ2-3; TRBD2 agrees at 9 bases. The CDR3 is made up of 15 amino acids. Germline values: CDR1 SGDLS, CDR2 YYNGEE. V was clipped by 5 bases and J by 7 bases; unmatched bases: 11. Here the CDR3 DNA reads TGTGCCAGCAGTATAGCGGGGGCCTCAGGAAATACGCAGTATTTT. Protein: CASSIAGASGNTQYF.

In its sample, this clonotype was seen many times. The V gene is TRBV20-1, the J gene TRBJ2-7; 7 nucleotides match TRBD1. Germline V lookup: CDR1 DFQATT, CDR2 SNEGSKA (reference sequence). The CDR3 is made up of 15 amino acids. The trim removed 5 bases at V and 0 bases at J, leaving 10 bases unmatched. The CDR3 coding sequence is TGCAGTGCTTCAGGCACAGGGGACAGCTCCTACGAGCAGTACTTC. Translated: CSASGTGDSSYEQYF.

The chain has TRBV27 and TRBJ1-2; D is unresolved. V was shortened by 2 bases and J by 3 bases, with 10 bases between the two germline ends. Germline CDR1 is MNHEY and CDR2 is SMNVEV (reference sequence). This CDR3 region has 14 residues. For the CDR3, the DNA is TGTGCCAGCAGTTTAAGTAACAGTCACTATGGCTACACCTTC. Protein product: CASSLSNSHYGYTF.

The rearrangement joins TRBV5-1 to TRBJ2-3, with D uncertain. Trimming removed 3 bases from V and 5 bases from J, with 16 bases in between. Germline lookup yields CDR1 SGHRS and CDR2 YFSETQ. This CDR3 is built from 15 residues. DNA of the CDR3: TGCGCCAGCAGCTATGAAGCGCCTCTGGTAGATACGCAGTATTTT. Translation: CASSYEAPLVDTQYF.

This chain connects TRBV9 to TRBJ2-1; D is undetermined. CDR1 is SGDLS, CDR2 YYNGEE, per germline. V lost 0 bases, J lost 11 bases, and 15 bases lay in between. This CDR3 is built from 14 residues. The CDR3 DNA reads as TGTGCCAGCAGCGTAGGGAGTCGGAGTCCAAAGCAGTTCTTC. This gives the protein CASSVGSRSPKQFF.

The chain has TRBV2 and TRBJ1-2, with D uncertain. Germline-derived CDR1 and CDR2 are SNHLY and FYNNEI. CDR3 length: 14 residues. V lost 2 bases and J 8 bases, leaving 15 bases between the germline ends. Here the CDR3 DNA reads TGTGCCAGCAGTGAACGGGTCAGCGAAGGAGGCTACACCTTC. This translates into CASSERVSEGGYTF.

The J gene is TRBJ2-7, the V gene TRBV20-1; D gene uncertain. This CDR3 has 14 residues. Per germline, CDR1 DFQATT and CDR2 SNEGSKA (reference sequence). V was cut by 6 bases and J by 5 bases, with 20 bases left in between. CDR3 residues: CSAQGALAGNEQYF. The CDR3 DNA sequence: TGCAGTGCCCAAGGAGCCCTGGCAGGTAACGAGCAGTACTTC.

CDR3 in amino acids: CASSYRGQIYEQYF. For the CDR3, the DNA is TGTGCCAGCAGTTATCGGGGACAGATTTACGAGCAGTACTTC. The rearrangement joins TRBV27 to TRBJ2-7; 7 bases agree with TRBD1. Germline CDR1 MNHEY, CDR2 SMNVEV (reference sequence). This CDR3 contains 14 residues. With V trimmed by 4 bases and J by 4 bases, 7 bases remained unmatched.

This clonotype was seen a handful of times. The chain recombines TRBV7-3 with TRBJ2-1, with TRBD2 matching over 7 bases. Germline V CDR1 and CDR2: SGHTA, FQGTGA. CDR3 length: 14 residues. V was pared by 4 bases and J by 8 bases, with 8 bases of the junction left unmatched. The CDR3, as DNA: TGTGCCAGCAGCTACGGACTAGGTAGGGATGAGCAGTTCTTC. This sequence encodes CASSYGLGRDEQFF. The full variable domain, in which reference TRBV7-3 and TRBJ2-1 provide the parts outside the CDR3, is GAGVSQTPSNKVTEKGKYVELRCDPISGHTALYWYRQSLGQGPEFLIYFQGTGAADDSGLPNDRFFAVRPEGSVSTLKIQRTERGDSAVYLCASSYGLGRDEQFFGPGTRLTVL.

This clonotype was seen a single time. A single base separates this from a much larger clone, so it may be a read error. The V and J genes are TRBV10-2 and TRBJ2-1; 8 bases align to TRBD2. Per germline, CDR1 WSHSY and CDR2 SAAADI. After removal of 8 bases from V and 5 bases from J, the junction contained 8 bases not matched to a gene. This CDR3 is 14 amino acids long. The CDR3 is CASFASGPDNEQFF. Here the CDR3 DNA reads TGCGCCAGCTTCGCTAGCGGGCCGGACAATGAGCAGTTCTTC.

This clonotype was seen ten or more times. The CDR3 DNA reads as TGCAGTGCTAGAGATCCTGGGACTAGCGTTTGGGAGACCCAGTACTTC. Translating gives CSARDPGTSVWETQYF. J is TRBJ2-5 and V is TRBV20-1; the match to TRBD2 covers 10 bases. Germline CDR1 is DFQATT and CDR2 is SNEGSKA (reference sequence). The CDR3 runs to 16 residues. After removal of 0 bases from V and 5 bases from J, the junction contained 9 bases not matched to a gene.

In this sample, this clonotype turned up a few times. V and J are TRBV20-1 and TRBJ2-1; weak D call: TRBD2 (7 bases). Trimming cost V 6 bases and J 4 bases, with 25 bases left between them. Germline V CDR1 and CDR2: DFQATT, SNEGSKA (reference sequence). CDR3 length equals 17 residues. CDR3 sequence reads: CSAKADLGGGRYNEQFF. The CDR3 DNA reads TGCAGTGCAAAAGCGGACCTGGGGGGGGGGCGGTACAATGAGCAGTTCTTC.

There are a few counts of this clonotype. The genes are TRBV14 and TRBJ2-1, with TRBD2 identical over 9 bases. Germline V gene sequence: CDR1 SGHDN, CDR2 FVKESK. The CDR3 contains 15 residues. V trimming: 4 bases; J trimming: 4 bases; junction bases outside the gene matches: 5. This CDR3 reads CASSLRLAVYNEQFF. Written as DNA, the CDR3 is TGTGCCAGCAGCCTCCGACTAGCGGTATACAATGAGCAGTTCTTC.

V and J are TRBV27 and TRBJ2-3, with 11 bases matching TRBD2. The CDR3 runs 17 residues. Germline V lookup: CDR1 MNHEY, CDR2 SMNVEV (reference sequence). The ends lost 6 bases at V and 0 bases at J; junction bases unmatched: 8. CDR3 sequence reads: CASSPGTSGSSTDTQYF. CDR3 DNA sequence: TGTGCCAGCAGCCCCGGGACTAGCGGATCTAGCACAGATACGCAGTATTTT.

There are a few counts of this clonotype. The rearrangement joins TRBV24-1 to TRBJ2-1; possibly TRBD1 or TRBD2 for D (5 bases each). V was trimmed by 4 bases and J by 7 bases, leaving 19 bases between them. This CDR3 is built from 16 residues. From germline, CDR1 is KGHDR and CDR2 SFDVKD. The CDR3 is CATSELGGTSLNEQFF. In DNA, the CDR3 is TGTGCCACCAGTGAGCTTGGGGGAACCAGTTTGAATGAGCAGTTCTTC.

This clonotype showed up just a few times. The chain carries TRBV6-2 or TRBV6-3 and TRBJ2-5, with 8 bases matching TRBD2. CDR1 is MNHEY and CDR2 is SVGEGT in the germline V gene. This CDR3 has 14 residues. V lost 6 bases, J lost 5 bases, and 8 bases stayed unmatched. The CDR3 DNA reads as TGTGCCAGCAGACCCGGGGGGGCATTCGAGACCCAGTACTTC. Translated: CASRPGGAFETQYF.